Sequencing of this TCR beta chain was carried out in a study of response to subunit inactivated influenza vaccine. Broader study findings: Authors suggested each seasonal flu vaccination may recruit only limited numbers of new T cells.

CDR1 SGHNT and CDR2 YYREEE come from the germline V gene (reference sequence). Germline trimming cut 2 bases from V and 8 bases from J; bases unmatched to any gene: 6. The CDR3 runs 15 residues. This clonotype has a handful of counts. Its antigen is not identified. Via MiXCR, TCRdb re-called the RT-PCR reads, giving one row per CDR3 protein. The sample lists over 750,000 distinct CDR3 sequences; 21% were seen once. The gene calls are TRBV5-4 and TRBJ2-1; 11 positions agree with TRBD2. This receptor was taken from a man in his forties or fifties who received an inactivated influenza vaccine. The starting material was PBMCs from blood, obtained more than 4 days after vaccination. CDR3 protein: CASSFALAGADEQFF. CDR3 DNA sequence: TGTGCCAGCAGCTTCGCACTAGCGGGAGCTGATGAGCAGTTCTTC. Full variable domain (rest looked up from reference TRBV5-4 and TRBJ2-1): ETGVTQSPTHLIKTRGQQVTLRCSSQSGHNTVSWYQQALGQGPQFIFQYYREEENGRGNFPPRFSGLQFPNYSSELNVNALELDDSALYLCASSFALAGADEQFFGPGTRLTVL.